Below, 32 T cell receptor beta chains from the same sample are listed, as sequenced in a study of T cells expressing NK-cell markers. Each CDR3 protein gets one entry in TCRdb, which reprocessed the 5' RACE reads and gives no DNA. Its clone listing holds just under 150,000 distinct CDR3 sequences. Sequenced input: blood T cells: a sorted CD56 or NKG2C T cell subset, CD4+ or CD8+ T cells, or bulk PBMC T cells (not recorded which). The receptors derive from a young man in good health.

Here the CDR3 reads CASSLYNPTGDYGYTF. The rearrangement links TRBV5-1 to TRBJ1-2; TCRdb lists TRBD1, though no DNA is available to test this call. CDR1 and CDR2 (germline): SGHRS, YFSETQ. This CDR3 has 16 amino acids. The full variable domain, completed using reference TRBV5-1 and TRBJ1-2, is KAGVTQTPRYLIKTRGQQVTLSCSPISGHRSVSWYQQTPGQGLQFLFEYFSETQRNKGNFPGRFSGRQFSNSRSEMNVSTLELGDSALYLCASSLYNPTGDYGYTFGSGTRLTVV.

The V call is TRBV12-3 or TRBV12-4, the J call TRBJ2-3; TCRdb selects TRBD1, and the lack of DNA leaves this call unchecked. CDR3 length: 14 residues. CDR3 region: CASNGDRFTDTQYF.

The chain links TRBV28 to TRBJ2-2. The CDR3 length is 11 residues. CDR1 and CDR2 (germline): MDHEN, SYDVKM. This chain's CDR3 is CASSHSGELFF.

The chain employs TRBV11-2 and TRBJ1-1; as DNA is missing, the TRBD1 call by TCRdb cannot be tested. Germline CDR1 is SGHAT and CDR2 is FQNNGV. The CDR3 sequence is 14 residues long. The CDR3 sequence: CASRLTGKNTEAFF.

V and J are TRBV19 and TRBJ2-3; lacking DNA, the TRBD1 call made by TCRdb goes unchecked. Germline V gene data show CDR1 as LNHDA and CDR2 as SQIVND (reference sequence). The CDR3 is made up of 15 amino acids. CDR3: CASSALQGSTDTQYF.

CDR3 protein: CASRLAFDNEQFF. V is TRBV6-1 and J is TRBJ2-1; without DNA, the TCRdb call of TRBD2 cannot be checked. The CDR3 covers 13 residues. Germline V gives CDR1 MNHNS, CDR2 SASEGT.

The rearrangement uses TRBV15 and TRBJ2-2. CDR1 and CDR2 (germline): LNHNV, YYDKDF (reference sequence). The CDR3 loop spans 14 amino acids. The chain's CDR3 is CATSRSTETGELFF.

The chain employs TRBV6-6 and TRBJ2-1. Looked up from germline, CDR1 is MNHNY and CDR2 is SVGAGI (reference sequence). The CDR3 spans 12 residues. The CDR3 here is CASSYSDFEQFF.

The chain employs TRBV21-1 and TRBJ2-7; TCRdb's assignment of TRBD1 cannot be checked, as there is no DNA. TRBV21-1 is tagged as a pseudogene. This CDR3 spans 17 amino acids. CDR3 amino acids: CASSKGWWTTGSYEQYF.

The chain couples TRBV7-6 to TRBJ2-1; TCRdb's D call of TRBD2 is untestable without DNA. Germline CDR1 reads SGHVS; CDR2 reads FNYEAQ. The CDR3 is 15 amino acids. The CDR3 sequence is CASSSRTSGYNEQFF.

The chain is built from TRBV6-5 and TRBJ2-5; TCRdb lists TRBD1, though no DNA is available to test this call. The germline V gene encodes CDR1 MNHEY and CDR2 SVGAGI. The length of the CDR3 is 14 residues. CDR3 protein: CASSSRGLAETQYF.

The chain uses TRBV4-1 and TRBJ1-4; the D call from TCRdb, TRBD1, cannot be confirmed without DNA. Germline V gene sequence: CDR1 MGHRA, CDR2 YSYEKL. This CDR3 has 15 residues. This CDR3 reads CASSPFGQGKEKLFF.

This chain uses TRBV4-3 with TRBJ2-1; the TRBD2 assignment by TCRdb is unverifiable without DNA. The germline V gene encodes CDR1 LGHNA and CDR2 YSLEER. CDR3 size: 16 residues. CDR3 amino acids: CASSQDSKLAGHEQFF.

V gene TRBV28 combines with J gene TRBJ2-1; TCRdb indicates TRBD1, and absent DNA this call remains unverified. Germline loops: CDR1 MDHEN, CDR2 SYDVKM. The CDR3 runs 13 residues. CDR3 sequence reads: CASSKNQDPGQFF.

The chain couples TRBV24-1 to TRBJ2-1; there is no DNA to check the TCRdb D call of TRBD1. The CDR3 covers 17 residues. The germline CDR1 and CDR2 sequences are KGHDR and SFDVKD. CDR3 sequence: CATSDLAGTGADNEQFF.

The chain uses TRBV20-1 and TRBJ2-2; TCRdb's D gene call, TRBD2, goes unchecked for lack of DNA. Germline V gene data show CDR1 as DFQATT and CDR2 as SNEGSKA (reference sequence). This CDR3 has 13 residues. This CDR3 is CSAGDSITGELFF.

The chain recombines TRBV15 with TRBJ1-2. The CDR3 covers 13 residues. Per germline, CDR1 LNHNV and CDR2 YYDKDF (reference sequence). CDR3 protein: CATSRGSLCGYTF. The variable domain in full, with the rest retrieved from reference TRBV15 and TRBJ1-2, is DAMVIQNPRYQVTQFGKPVTLSCSQTLNHNVMYWYQQKSSQAPKLLFHYYDKDFNNEADTPDNFQSRRPNTSFCFLDIRSPGLGDTAMYLCATSRGSLCGYTFGSGTRLTVV.

The chain employs TRBV7-2 and TRBJ2-7. The CDR3 extends over 12 amino acids. Germline V gene sequence: CDR1 SGHTA, CDR2 FQGNSA. This chain's CDR3 is CASSLQDYEQYF.

V is TRBV12-3 or TRBV12-4 and J is TRBJ2-7; no DNA is available, so the TRBD2 call from TCRdb remains unchecked. The CDR3 has 15 residues. The CDR3 sequence is CASSFWASGLYEQYF.

The rearrangement joins TRBV7-6 to TRBJ1-1; the D call of TRBD1 rests on TCRdb alone, since no DNA is present to check it. Germline CDR1 is SGHVS and CDR2 is FNYEAQ. The CDR3 runs to 15 residues. The CDR3 spells CASSLVAGADTEAFF.

This chain connects TRBV19 to TRBJ2-1; TCRdb's assignment of TRBD1 cannot be checked, as there is no DNA. Germline V gene sequence: CDR1 LNHDA, CDR2 SQIVND (reference sequence). The CDR3 consists of 14 residues. The CDR3 region is CASSMGDQYNEQFF. Drawing the rest from reference TRBV19 and TRBJ2-1, the complete variable domain is DGGITQSPKYLFRKEGQNVTLSCEQNLNHDAMYWYRQDPGQGLRLIYYSQIVNDFQKGDIAEGYSVSREKKESFPLTVTSAQKNPTAFYLCASSMGDQYNEQFFGPGTRLTVL.

V is TRBV11-2 and J is TRBJ2-3; TCRdb reports TRBD2, a call that lacks DNA to check it against. The CDR3 sequence is 16 residues long. Germline CDR1 is SGHAT and CDR2 is FQNNGV. CDR3 loop: CASGASGVGYTDTQYF. The complete variable domain, with remaining parts taken from reference TRBV11-2 and TRBJ2-3, reads EAGVAQSPRYKIIEKRQSVAFWCNPISGHATLYWYQQILGQGPKLLIQFQNNGVVDDSQLPKDRFSAERLKGVDSTLKIQPAKLEDSAVYLCASGASGVGYTDTQYFGPGTRLTVL.

The CDR3 here is CATSWGQGASEAFF. V is TRBV15 and J is TRBJ1-1; TCRdb gives TRBD1 as the D gene, but with no DNA this cannot be confirmed. The germline CDR1 and CDR2 sequences are LNHNV and YYDKDF (reference sequence). The CDR3 covers 14 residues.

V and J are TRBV12-2 and TRBJ2-3; the D call of TRBD1 rests on TCRdb alone, since no DNA is present to check it. TRBV12-2 is a recognized pseudogene. This CDR3 region has 16 residues. The CDR3 sequence: CASRPKAGTSTDTQYF.

The chain joins TRBV15 to TRBJ2-3; the D call from TCRdb, TRBD1, cannot be confirmed without DNA. The CDR3 is made up of 16 amino acids. From germline, CDR1 is LNHNV and CDR2 YYDKDF (reference sequence). CDR3 amino acids: CATSRDPGLAADTQYF.

The chain has TRBV6-6 and TRBJ1-4. The V gene's germline CDR1 is MNHNY and CDR2 SVGAGI (reference sequence). This CDR3 contains 11 residues. The CDR3 sequence is CASFTGEKLFF.

The chain has TRBV3-1 and TRBJ2-5; with no DNA, the TCRdb D assignment of TRBD1 cannot be verified. The CDR3 consists of 14 residues. Germline CDR1 is LGHDT and CDR2 is YNNKEL (reference sequence). CDR3 sequence reads: CASSQEQGGETQYF.

The chain couples TRBV20-1 to TRBJ2-7. The germline V gene has CDR1 DFQATT and CDR2 SNEGSKA (reference sequence). The CDR3 is made up of 12 amino acids. CDR3: CSARDPAYEQYF.

The chain links TRBV6-5 to TRBJ2-7; TCRdb names TRBD1, which stays unverified in the absence of DNA. The CDR3 covers 16 residues. CDR1 MNHEY and CDR2 SVGAGI come from the germline V gene. The CDR3 spells CASSYSSWADSYEQYF.

The chain uses TRBV6-2 or TRBV6-3 and TRBJ1-1. The CDR3 sequence is 14 residues long. Germline CDR1 and CDR2: MNHEY and SVGEGT. The CDR3 is CASSYLGSVTEAFF.

V usage is TRBV12-3 or TRBV12-4 and J usage is TRBJ1-1; TCRdb reports TRBD1, a call that lacks DNA to check it against. The CDR3 contains 14 residues. Here the CDR3 reads CASSIQGNRAEAFF.

This chain joins TRBV29-1 and TRBJ2-1; without DNA, the TCRdb call of TRBD2 cannot be checked. The CDR3 sequence is 13 residues long. Germline V gene sequence: CDR1 SQVTM, CDR2 ANQGSEA. The CDR3 loop reads CSVEAPEGYEQFF.